The 2 T cell receptor beta chains presented below share a single source sample, sequenced in a study of cytomegalovirus exposure and HLA in healthy donors. The study ran its PCR with 60 Vbeta and 13 Jbeta primers. Measured with immunoSEQ multiplex PCR; TCRdb has only the in-frame clones, and not every one. Among about 150,000 clones, roughly 80% were seen once, and the ten largest hold around 7%. The sample consisted of PBMCs. The origin of the receptors is a woman between 40 and 55 years old in good health and CMV-seropositive.

The genes are TRBV27 and TRBJ1-2; D is uncertain. CDR1 is MNHEY, CDR2 SMNVEV, per germline (reference sequence). The CDR3 loop spans 14 amino acids. Trimming cost V 6 bases and J 4 bases, with 15 bases left between them. The CDR3 spells CASSPIRATYGYTF. CDR3 DNA: TGTGCCAGCAGCCCAATCCGAGCCACCTATGGCTACACCTTC.

The chain links TRBV5-1 to TRBJ2-5; the match to TRBD1 covers 7 bases. The junction had 4 bases not matched to a gene; V was cut back by 4 bases and J by 1 base. CDR3 length: 14 amino acids. Germline V lookup: CDR1 SGHRS, CDR2 YFSETQ. The CDR3 protein is CASSPGQVQETQYF. CDR3 nucleotide sequence: TGCGCCAGCAGCCCAGGACAGGTCCAAGAGACCCAGTACTTC.